A selection of T cell receptor beta chains follows, all from one sample in a study of blood T cell repertoires in COVID-19. Profiled with immunoSEQ multiplex PCR; TCRdb holds only in-frame clones, not every one. This table has hundreds of thousands of clones, approximately 91% appearing once. The specimen was peripheral blood. The receptors were sampled from a woman aged 70-85 years with COVID-19, enrolled during active disease. The CDR3 runs from the conserved cysteine through the conserved F or W.

J | V | CDR3
TRBJ1-2 | TRBV24-1 | CATSDTTGPYGYTF
TRBJ2-1 | TRBV4-2 | CASSQVVGGVNEQFF
TRBJ2-7 | TRBV6-5 | CASSYSLGGRSEQYF
TRBJ1-2 | TRBV24-1 | CATSDVDNYYGYTF
TRBJ2-2 | TRBV20-1 | CSASRAGMNTGELFF
TRBJ2-3 | TRBV3-1/TRBV3-2 | CASSHAQRQGGDTQYF
TRBJ1-5 | TRBV11-2 | CASSLNQGNQPQHF
TRBJ2-3 | TRBV10-1 | CASSEGRGLFTQYF
TRBJ2-7 | TRBV28 | CASSGTRGTSSYEQYF
TRBJ1-4 | TRBV24-1 | CATSENRNNEKLFF
TRBJ1-5 | TRBV27 | CASRPGQGGQPQHF
TRBJ1-1 | TRBV6-5 | CASTGTGGTEAFF
TRBJ1-5 | TRBV3-1/TRBV3-2 | CASSQSRGENQPQHF
TRBJ2-7 | TRBV6-5 | CASSYTQGSREQYF
TRBJ1-3 | TRBV19 | CASSKTPDRGNTIYF
TRBJ1-5 | TRBV4-2 | CASSREGQASNQPQHF
TRBJ1-3 | TRBV3-1/TRBV3-2 | CASSQAGAGNTIYF
TRBJ1-5 | TRBV7-8 | CASSSPTGVGNQPQHF
TRBJ1-2 | TRBV19 | CASKPGQGAYYGYTF
TRBJ2-5 | TRBV7-3 | CASSSTGHQETQYF
TRBJ1-4 | TRBV7-9 | CASSPGGSNEKLFF
TRBJ2-5 | TRBV30 | CAWSLRGETQYF
TRBJ2-3 | TRBV18 | CASSPTGRVTDTQYF
TRBJ2-2 | TRBV2 | CASSLQPTGELFF
TRBJ2-5 | TRBV10-3 | CAITGALQETQYF
TRBJ2-1 | TRBV7-2 | CASSLAGTALLFF
TRBJ2-7 | TRBV6-6 | CASTGDRYEQYF
TRBJ1-2 | TRBV5-6 | CASSYQAYGYTF
TRBJ2-3 | TRBV18 | CASSPLGLEGTDTQYF
TRBJ2-7 | TRBV6-1 | CASSESHRGYEQYF
TRBJ2-5 | TRBV24-1 | CATSDPDAGQETQYF
TRBJ1-1 | TRBV15 | CATSVDRDAGTEAFF
TRBJ2-1 | TRBV7-2 | CASSLSRGINEQFF
TRBJ2-7 | TRBV6-5 | CASASSAYEQYF
TRBJ2-7 | TRBV21-1 | CASSRDRGDPYEQYF
TRBJ1-5 | TRBV7-2 | CASRPTGGQPQHF
TRBJ1-1 | TRBV7-2 | CASSVGTVNTEAFF
TRBJ2-1 | TRBV15 | CATSRGQGHEQFF
TRBJ1-4 | TRBV6-6 | CASSYRQNNEKLFF
TRBJ1-1 | TRBV6-5 | CASRYYDRNTEAFF
TRBJ1-2 | TRBV6-5 | CASSQGVGLVDGYTF
TRBJ2-7 | TRBV7-2 | CASSKGLLTNEQYF
TRBJ1-1 | TRBV10-3 | CAISDHPRGGRGDTEAFF
TRBJ2-5 | TRBV7-2 | CASSPFDSQETQYF